This T cell receptor (beta chain) was captured by sequencing in a study of cytomegalovirus exposure and HLA in healthy donors. Germline V gene data show CDR1 as WSHSY and CDR2 as SAAADI. V lost 7 bases and J lost 2; bases outside the gene matches: 9. The CDR3 is 15 amino acids. General study findings and limits: The study put around 180 TCR beta chains on its list as cytomegalovirus-associated. Segments of the TCR beta V type were, in most cases, productive about 90% or about 30% of the time in an earlier analysis.

Comment on this clone: The target antigen is unknown.

Amplification used 60 Vbeta primers and 13 Jbeta primers. Some clones are missing from TCRdb's copy, which holds only in-frame ones; the method was immunoSEQ multiplex PCR. Here the sample spans some 200,000 clones, just over 75% being singletons. The rearrangement joins TRBV10-2 to TRBJ2-3, with 7 bases that match TRBD2. This receptor was obtained from a woman in her 30s in good health and CMV-seropositive. Sample: PBMCs. CDR3 in amino acids: CASNRGRGVTDTQYF. The CDR3 nucleotides read TGCGCCAGCAACCGGGGACGGGGGGTCACAGATACGCAGTATTTT.